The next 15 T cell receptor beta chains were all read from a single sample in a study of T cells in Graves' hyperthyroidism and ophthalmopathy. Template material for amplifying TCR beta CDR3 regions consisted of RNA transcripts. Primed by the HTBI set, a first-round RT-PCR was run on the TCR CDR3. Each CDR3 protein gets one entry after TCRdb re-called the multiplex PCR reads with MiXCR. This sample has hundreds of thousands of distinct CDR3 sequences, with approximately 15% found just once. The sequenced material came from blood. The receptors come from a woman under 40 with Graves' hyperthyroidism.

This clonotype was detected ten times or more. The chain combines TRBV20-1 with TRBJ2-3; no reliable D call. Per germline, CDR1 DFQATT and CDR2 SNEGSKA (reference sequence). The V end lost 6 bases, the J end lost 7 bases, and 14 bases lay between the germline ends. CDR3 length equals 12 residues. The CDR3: CSARTQVHTQYF. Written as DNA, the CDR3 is TGCAGTGCCCGGACGCAGGTTCATACGCAGTATTTT.

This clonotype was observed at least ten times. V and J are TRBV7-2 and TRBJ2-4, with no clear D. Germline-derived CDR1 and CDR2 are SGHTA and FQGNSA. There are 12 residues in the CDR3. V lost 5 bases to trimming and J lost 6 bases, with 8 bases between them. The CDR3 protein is CASSPSGNIQYF. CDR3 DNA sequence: TGTGCCAGCAGCCCGTCGGGAAACATTCAGTACTTC.

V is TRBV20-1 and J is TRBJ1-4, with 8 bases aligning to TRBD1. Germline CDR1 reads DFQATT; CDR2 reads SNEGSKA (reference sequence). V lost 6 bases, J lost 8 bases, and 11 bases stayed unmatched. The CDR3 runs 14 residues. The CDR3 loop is CSAGTRTGREKLFF. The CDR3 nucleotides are TGCAGTGCCGGCACCAGGACAGGGAGGGAAAAACTGTTTTTT.

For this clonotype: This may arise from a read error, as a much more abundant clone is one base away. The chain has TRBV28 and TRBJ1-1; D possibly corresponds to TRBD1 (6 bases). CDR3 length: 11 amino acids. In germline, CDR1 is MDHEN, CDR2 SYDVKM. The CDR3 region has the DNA TGTGCCAGCGGACAGAACACTGAAGCTTCCTTT. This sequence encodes CASGQNTEASF.

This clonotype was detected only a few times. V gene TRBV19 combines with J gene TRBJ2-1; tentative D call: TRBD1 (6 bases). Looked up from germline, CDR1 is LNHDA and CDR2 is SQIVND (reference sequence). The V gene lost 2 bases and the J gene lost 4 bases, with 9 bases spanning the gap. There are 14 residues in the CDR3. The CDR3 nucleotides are TGTGCCAGTAGTATATCGACAGGTTACAATGAGCAGTTCTTC. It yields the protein CASSISTGYNEQFF.

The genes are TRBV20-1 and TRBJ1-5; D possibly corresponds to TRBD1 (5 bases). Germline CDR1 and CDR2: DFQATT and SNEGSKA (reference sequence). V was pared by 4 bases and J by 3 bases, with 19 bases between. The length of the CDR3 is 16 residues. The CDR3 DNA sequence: TGCAGTGCTAATCCCGCCATGACAGTGTTCAATCAGCCCCAGCATTTT. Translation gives CSANPAMTVFNQPQHF.

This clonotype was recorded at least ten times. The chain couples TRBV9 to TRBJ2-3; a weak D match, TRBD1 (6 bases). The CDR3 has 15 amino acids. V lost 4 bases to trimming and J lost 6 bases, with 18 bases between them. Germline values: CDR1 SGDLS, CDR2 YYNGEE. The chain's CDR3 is CASSTSSSGVDTQYF. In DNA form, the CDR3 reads TGTGCCAGCAGCACCTCCTCCTCAGGGGTCGATACGCAGTATTTT.

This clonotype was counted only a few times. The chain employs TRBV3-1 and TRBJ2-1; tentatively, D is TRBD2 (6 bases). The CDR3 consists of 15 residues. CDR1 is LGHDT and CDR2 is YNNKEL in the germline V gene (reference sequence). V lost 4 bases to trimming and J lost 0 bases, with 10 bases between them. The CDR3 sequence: CASSPRRGSYNEQFF. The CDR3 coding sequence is TGTGCCAGCAGCCCGAGGAGGGGCTCCTACAATGAGCAGTTCTTC.

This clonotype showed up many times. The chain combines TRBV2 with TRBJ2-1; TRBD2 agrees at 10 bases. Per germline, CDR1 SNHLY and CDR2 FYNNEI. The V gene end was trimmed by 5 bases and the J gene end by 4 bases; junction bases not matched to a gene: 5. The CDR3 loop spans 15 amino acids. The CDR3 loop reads CASSPTSGNYNEQFF. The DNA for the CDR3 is TGTGCCAGCAGTCCTACTAGCGGGAATTACAATGAGCAGTTCTTC.

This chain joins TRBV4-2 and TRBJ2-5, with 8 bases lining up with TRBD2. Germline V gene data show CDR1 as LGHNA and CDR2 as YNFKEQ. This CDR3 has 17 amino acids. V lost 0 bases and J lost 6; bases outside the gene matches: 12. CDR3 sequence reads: CASSQDLSGSVGKTQYF. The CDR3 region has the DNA TGTGCCAGCAGCCAAGACTTGAGCGGGAGCGTTGGGAAGACCCAGTACTTC.

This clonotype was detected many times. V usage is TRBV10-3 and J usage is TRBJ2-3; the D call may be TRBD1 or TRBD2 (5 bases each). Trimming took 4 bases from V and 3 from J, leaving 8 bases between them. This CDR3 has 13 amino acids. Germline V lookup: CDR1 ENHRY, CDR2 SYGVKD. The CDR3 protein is CAISGGETDTQYF. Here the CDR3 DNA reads TGTGCCATCAGTGGAGGGGAAACAGATACGCAGTATTTT.

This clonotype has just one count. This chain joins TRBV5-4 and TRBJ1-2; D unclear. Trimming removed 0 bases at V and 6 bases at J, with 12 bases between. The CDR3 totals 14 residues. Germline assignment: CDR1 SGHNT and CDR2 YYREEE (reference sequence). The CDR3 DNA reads TGTGCCAGCAGCTTGGCCGGCCTCGGAGATGGCTACACCTTC. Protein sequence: CASSLAGLGDGYTF.

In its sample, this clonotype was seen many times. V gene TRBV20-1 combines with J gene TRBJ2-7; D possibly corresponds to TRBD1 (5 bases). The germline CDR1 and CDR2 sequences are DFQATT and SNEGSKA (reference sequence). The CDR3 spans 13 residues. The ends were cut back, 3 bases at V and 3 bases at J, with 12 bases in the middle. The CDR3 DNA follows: TGCAGTGCTAGGGGCCGGCAGGGCTACGAGCAGTACTTC. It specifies CSARGRQGYEQYF.

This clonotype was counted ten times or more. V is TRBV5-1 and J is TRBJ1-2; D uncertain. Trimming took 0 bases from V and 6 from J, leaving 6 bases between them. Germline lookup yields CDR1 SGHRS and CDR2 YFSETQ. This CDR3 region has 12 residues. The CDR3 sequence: CASSLAEDGYTF. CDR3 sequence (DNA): TGCGCCAGCAGCTTGGCAGAAGATGGCTACACCTTC.

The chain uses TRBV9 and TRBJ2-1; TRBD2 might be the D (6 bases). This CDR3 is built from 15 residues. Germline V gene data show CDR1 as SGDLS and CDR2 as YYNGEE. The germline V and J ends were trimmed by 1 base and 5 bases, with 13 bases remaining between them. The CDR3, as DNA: TGTGCCAGCAGCGTACGTCTAGCGCATGACAATGAGCAGTTCTTC. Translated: CASSVRLAHDNEQFF. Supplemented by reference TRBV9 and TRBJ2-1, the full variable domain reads DSGVTQTPKHLITATGQRVTLRCSPRSGDLSVYWYQQSLDQGLQFLIQYYNGEERAKGNILERFSAQQFPDLHSELNLSSLELGDSALYFCASSVRLAHDNEQFFGPGTRLTVL.